This T cell receptor (beta chain) was sequenced for a study of blood T cell repertoires in COVID-19. Study summary: T cells, B-cell-depleted T cells, or PBMCs provided the cDNA or gDNA that served as material.

Assay: immunoSEQ multiplex PCR; the TCRdb copy retains only in-frame clones and omits some. The sample yields 350,000 to 400,000 clones, 75% to 90% seen once. This CDR3 region has 14 residues. CDR1 SGHTA and CDR2 FQGTGA come from the germline V gene. Trimming took 6 bases from V and 5 from J; bases not matched to a gene: 8. The clonotype originates from an older woman with COVID-19, enrolled during active disease. This chain links TRBV7-3 with TRBJ2-5; 8 bases map to TRBD2. Sample: peripheral blood. In DNA form, the CDR3 reads TGTGCCAGCAGTCCAAATAGCGGGGTCGAGACCCAGTACTTC. This encodes CASSPNSGVETQYF.